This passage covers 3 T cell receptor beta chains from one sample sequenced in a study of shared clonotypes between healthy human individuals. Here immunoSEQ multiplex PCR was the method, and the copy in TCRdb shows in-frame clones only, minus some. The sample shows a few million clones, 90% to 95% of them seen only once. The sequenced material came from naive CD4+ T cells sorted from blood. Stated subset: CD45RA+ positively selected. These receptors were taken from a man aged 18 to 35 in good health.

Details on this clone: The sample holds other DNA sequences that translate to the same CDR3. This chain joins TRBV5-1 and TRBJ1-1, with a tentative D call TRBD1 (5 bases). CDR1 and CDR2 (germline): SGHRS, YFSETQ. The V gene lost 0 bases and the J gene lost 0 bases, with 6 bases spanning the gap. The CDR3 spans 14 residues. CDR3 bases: TGCGCCAGCAGCTTGGACAGGCTGAACACTGAAGCTTTCTTT. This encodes CASSLDRLNTEAFF.

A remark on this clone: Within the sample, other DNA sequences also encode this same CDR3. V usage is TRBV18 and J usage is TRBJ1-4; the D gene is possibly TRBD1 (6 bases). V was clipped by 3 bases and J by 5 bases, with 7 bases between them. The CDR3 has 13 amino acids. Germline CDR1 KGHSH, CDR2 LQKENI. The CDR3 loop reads CASSPTGNEKLFF. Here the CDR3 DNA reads TGTGCCAGCTCACCGACAGGCAATGAAAAACTGTTTTTT.

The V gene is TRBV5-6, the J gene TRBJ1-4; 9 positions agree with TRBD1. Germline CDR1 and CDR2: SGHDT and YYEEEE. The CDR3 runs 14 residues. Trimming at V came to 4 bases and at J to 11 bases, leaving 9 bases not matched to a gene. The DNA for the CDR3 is TGTGCCAGCAGCCCGGACAGGGGTGTCAGGAAACTGTTTTTT. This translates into CASSPDRGVRKLFF.